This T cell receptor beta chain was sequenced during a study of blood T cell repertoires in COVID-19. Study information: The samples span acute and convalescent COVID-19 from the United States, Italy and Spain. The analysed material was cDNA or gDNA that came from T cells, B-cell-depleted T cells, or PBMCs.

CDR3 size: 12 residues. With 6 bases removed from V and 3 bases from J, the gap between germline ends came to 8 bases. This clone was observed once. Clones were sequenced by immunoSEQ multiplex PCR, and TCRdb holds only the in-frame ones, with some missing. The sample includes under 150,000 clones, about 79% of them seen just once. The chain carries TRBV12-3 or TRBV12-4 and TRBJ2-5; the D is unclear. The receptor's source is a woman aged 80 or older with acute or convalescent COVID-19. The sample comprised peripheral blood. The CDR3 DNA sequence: TGTGCCAGCAGCGTACGGGAAGAGACCCAGTACTTC. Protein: CASSVREETQYF.